This T cell receptor beta chain was obtained from a study of human T cells and chemical hapten exposure. Study results and limitations: Relative to control repertoires, expanded TCRs gave rise to significantly more large CDR3 similarity clusters.

Individual cDNA molecules (in the library) carried attached unique molecular identifiers. TCRdb passed the RACE reads through MiXCR, listing each CDR3 protein once. This sample has about 260,000 distinct CDR3 sequences; 7.5% to 10% occur once, and the top ten carry approximately 2.2%. Time point meaning: pre-sensitization, week 0. The treatment here: therapeutic diphenylcyclopropenone sensitization with weekly scalp DPC. The authors' total RNA extraction used unfractionated whole blood. This clonotype has more than one count but fewer than ten. What it recognizes is unknown. V lost 8 bases to trimming and J lost 4 bases; unmatched junction nucleotides: 13. Germline CDR1 MDHEN, CDR2 SYDVKM. CDR3 length: 15 residues.

Sequencing used whole blood, obtained in connection with sensitization to the hapten diphenylcyclopropenone (DPC). This sequence joins TRBV28 and TRBJ2-5; TRBD2 agrees at 7 bases. The TCR originated in a woman in her 40s with alopecia areata. Some clones in this sample may be carry-over from other donors' samples. This chain's CDR3 is CASGQTGGNGETQYF. The CDR3 region has the DNA TGTGCCAGCGGACAAACGGGGGGTAACGGAGAGACCCAGTACTTC. The full variable domain, completed using reference TRBV28 and TRBJ2-5, is DVKVTQSSRYLVKRTGEKVFLECVQDMDHENMFWYRQDPGLGLRLIYFSYDVKMKEKGDIPEGYSVSREKKERFSLILESASTNQTSMYLCASGQTGGNGETQYFGPGTRLLVL.